Reported below is one T cell receptor (beta chain). Antigen specificity is unknown. The data derive from a study of blood T cells in healthy people across ages. A sample-barcoded 5' primer and a J-beta primer mix were used in a second PCR of roughly 6 to 11 cycles. One entry per CDR3 protein, called by TCRdb with MiXCR from the 5' RACE reads. The table shows around 600,000 distinct CDR3 sequences, with more than 45% occurring only once. Study findings and constraints: Naive T cell percentage strongly correlated with TCR beta diversity.

A minimum of 6 micrograms of total RNA was extracted per sample. The CDR3 is 13 amino acids. The germline CDR1 and CDR2 sequences are MNHEY and SMNVEV (reference sequence). V was pared by 6 bases and J by 4 bases, with 13 bases between. This sequence joins TRBV27 and TRBJ2-7, with D possibly matching TRBD2 (6 bases). This sequence was found in an elderly man in good health. What was sequenced was blood. CDR3 sequence reads: CASRVAESYEQYF. CDR3 DNA sequence: TGTGCCAGCAGGGTAGCGGAATCATACGAGCAGTACTTC.